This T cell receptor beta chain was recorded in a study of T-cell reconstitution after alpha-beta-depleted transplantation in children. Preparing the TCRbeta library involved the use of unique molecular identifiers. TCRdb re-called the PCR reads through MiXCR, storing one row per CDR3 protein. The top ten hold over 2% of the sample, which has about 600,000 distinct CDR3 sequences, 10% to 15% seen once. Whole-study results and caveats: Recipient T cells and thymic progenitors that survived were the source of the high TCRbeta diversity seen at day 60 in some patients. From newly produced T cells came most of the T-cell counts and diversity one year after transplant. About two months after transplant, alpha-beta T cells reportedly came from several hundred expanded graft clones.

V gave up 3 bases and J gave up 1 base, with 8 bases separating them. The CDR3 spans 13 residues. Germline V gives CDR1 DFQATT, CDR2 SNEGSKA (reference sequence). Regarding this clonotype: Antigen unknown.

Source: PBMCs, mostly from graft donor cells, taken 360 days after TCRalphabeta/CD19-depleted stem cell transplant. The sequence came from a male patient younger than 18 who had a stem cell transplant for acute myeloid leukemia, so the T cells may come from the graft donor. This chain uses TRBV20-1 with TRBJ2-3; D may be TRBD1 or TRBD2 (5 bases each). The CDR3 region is CSARRDRTDTQYF. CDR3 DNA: TGCAGTGCTAGGAGGGACCGCACAGATACGCAGTATTTT.